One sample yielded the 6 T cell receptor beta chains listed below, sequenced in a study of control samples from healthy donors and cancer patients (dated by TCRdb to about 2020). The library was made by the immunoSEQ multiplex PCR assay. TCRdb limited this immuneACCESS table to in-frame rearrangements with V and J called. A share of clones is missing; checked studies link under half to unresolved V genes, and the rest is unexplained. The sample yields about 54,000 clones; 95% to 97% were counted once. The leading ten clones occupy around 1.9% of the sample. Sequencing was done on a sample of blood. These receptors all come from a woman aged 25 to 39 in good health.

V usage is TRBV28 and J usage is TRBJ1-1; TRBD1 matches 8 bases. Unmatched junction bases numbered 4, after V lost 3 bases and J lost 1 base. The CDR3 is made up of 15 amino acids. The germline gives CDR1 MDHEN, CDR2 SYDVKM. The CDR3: CASSLSDRGNTEAFF. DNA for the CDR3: TGTGCCAGCAGTTTGTCCGACAGGGGGAACACTGAAGCTTTCTTT.

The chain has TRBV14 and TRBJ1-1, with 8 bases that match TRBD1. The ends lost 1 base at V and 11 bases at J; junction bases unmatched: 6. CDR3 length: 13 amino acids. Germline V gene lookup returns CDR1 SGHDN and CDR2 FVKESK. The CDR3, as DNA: TGTGCCAGCAGCCAAGCCCAGGGGGCATGGGCTTTCTTT. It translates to CASSQAQGAWAFF.

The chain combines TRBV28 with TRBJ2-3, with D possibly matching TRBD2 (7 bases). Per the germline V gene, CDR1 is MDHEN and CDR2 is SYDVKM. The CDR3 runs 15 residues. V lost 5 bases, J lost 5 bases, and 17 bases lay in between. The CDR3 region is CASSPSGGAVDTQYF. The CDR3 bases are TGTGCCAGCAGTCCATCGGGGGGCGCGGTAGATACGCAGTATTTT.

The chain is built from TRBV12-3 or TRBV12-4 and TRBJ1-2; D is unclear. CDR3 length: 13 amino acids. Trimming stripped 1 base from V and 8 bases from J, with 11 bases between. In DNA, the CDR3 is TGTGCCAGCAGTTTAGAGGGAGACGGGGGCTACACCTTC. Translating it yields CASSLEGDGGYTF.

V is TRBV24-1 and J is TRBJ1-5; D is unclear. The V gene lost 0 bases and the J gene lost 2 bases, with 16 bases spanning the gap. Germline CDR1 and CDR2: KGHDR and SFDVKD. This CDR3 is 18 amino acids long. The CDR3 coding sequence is TGTGCCACCAGTGATTTGCAAATCTCCTCCGACGGCAATCAGCCCCAGCATTTT. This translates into CATSDLQISSDGNQPQHF.

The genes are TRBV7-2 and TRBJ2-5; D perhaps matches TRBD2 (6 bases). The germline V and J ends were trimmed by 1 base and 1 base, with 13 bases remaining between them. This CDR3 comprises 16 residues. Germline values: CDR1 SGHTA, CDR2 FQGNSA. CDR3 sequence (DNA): TGTGCCAGCAGCTTAGTGCTTCCCGGGAGCCAAGAGACCCAGTACTTC. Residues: CASSLVLPGSQETQYF.